This record concerns one TCR beta chain sequence. There are 15 residues in the CDR3. Germline CDR1 and CDR2: SEHNR and FQNEAQ (reference sequence). The source of the sample is a study of OX40 agonist ivuxolimab in advanced cancers. Study-wide background: Patients assigned to dose escalation were diagnosed with hepatocellular carcinoma, melanoma, renal cell or head and neck cancer. Partial responses, seen in three patients, involved one hepatocellular carcinoma and two cutaneous melanomas.

TCRdb's table, derived via immunoSEQ multiplex PCR, lists solely in-frame clones and lacks some. Of roughly 86,000 clones in the sample, just under 90% were seen once. This chain links TRBV7-9 with TRBJ2-5; 7 bases match TRBD2. The J call is doubtful: the DNA matches TRBJ2-7 better. This sequence originates from an adult with an advanced solid tumor such as melanoma, head and neck, liver or kidney cancer. The specimen comprised CD4+ or CD8+ T cells sorted from blood, sampled in a trial of the OX40 agonist ivuxolimab. CDR3 coding DNA: TGTGCCAGCAGCTTATCGGGCGGGAGCTCCTACGAGCAGTACTTC. Its protein is CASSLSGGSSYEQYF.